This TCR beta chain derives from a study of blood T cell repertoires in COVID-19. Whole-study context: COVID-19 samples, acute and convalescent, were from the United States, Italy and Spain.

V lost 3 bases, J lost 7 bases, and 8 bases stayed unmatched. This CDR3 spans 16 amino acids. The germline gives CDR1 SGHTA, CDR2 FQGNSA. This table comes from immunoSEQ multiplex PCR, and its TCRdb copy is limited to in-frame clones, with some not included. The sample has approximately 150,000 clones, around nine tenths seen once. The TCR sequence derives from a man aged 60-69 years with active or convalescent COVID-19. The sample taken for sequencing was peripheral blood. The chain links TRBV7-2 to TRBJ1-5; TRBD1 aligns across 11 bases. The CDR3 DNA reads as TGTGCCAGCAGCTTTGGGGACAGGGGGGGAAACCAGCCCCAGCATTTT. Translated: CASSFGDRGGNQPQHF.